The subject of this entry is one T cell receptor (beta chain). CDR1 and CDR2 (germline): SGHTA, FQGNSA. Trimming took 5 bases from V and 3 from J; bases not matched to a gene: 6. This CDR3 has 15 amino acids. This entry belongs to a study of T cell changes during pregnancy in multiple sclerosis. Repertoires were generated with immunoSEQ multiplex PCR, while TCRdb's copy carries only in-frame clones and drops some. The sample has 35,000 to 50,000 clones, 88% seen once; the top ten hold approximately 1%. The chain is built from TRBV7-2 and TRBJ2-7; 11 nucleotides line up with TRBD1. The starting material was CD4+ T cells from peripheral blood mononuclear cells, obtained in the second trimester of pregnancy. This clonotype originated in a female donor with multiple sclerosis, enrolled in a pregnancy study. The CDR3 nucleotides are TGTGCCAGCAGCCCTCGGACAGGGGGCTTCTACGAGCAGTACTTC. This encodes CASSPRTGGFYEQYF.